In this sample, the clone carrying this T cell receptor beta chain turned up many times. Looked up from germline, CDR1 is DFQATT and CDR2 is SNEGSKA (reference sequence). CDR3 length: 13 amino acids. With 6 bases removed from V and 5 bases from J, the gap between germline ends came to 17 bases. This record belongs to a study of T cells in Graves' hyperthyroidism and ophthalmopathy. RNA transcripts gave rise to amplified TCR beta CDR3 regions. With the HTBI primer set, the TCR CDR3 went through a first round of RT-PCR. One entry per CDR3 protein results from TCRdb running MiXCR on the multiplex PCR reads. The table includes approximately 620,000 distinct CDR3 sequences, roughly 16% detected once.

Sequenced material: blood. This chain links TRBV20-1 with TRBJ2-7; D unclear. This TCR was sampled from a woman between 40 and 50 years old with Graves' ophthalmopathy. As DNA, the CDR3 is TGCAGTGCCCCGCCGTCTAGTTCCCACGAGCAGTACTTC. It encodes CSAPPSSSHEQYF.